The subject of this entry is one T cell receptor beta chain. Relative to the germline gene, one junction end is altered; a read error may explain this. This sample stems from a study of T cell responses to AZD1222 COVID-19 vaccine. The CDR3 consists of 11 residues. Germline lookup yields CDR1 DFQATT and CDR2 SNEGSKA (reference sequence). Some clones are missing from TCRdb's copy, which holds only in-frame ones; the method was immunoSEQ multiplex PCR. Among about 130,000 clones, over 90% were seen once, and the ten largest hold approximately 6.3%. The chain links TRBV20-1 to TRBJ2-1; D gene ambiguous. The receptor was derived from an adult in good health. Sequences were derived from peripheral blood, sampled on day 0 of AZD1222 vaccination. Here the CDR3 DNA reads TGCAGTGCTAGAGAGGACGGCCCACCGCTCTTC. It specifies CSAREDGPPLF.